This TCR beta chain was found in a study of shared clonotypes between healthy human individuals (dated by TCRdb to 2018 to 2021). In the study overall: A couple of women and three men aged 18 to 49 years were included in the cohort. For each donor, CD4 naive and CD4 memory were each given three plates, CD8 naive was given two plates, and CD8 memory was given one plate. The study deeply sequenced blood TCR repertoires of about 5 healthy adults to estimate repertoire size and the extent of clonotype sharing between individuals. To increase sequencing depth and limit assay-specific biases, different laboratories used diverse techniques to prepare libraries and sequence TCR repertoires. Leukapheresis yielded between about 0.9 and 8.9 billion PBMCs per donor. The paper's findings and limits, for the study overall: Naive subsets generally had larger estimated clonotype richness than memory subsets did. Even with the large sequencing depth, rarefaction of the sorted-subset datasets indicated that sequencing was incomplete. Sharing across a few donors was observed for about 5% of naive CD4, about 3.2% of naive CD8, 2% to 2.5% of memory CD4, and 0.4% of memory CD8 clonotypes. The genetic and exposure-history diversity represented was limited by the small number of donors. Pairwise subsampling led to the expectation that sequencing depth would affect the degree of clonotype sharing among donors. Sampling was restricted to blood, and TCR repertoires in tissue are likely to differ from TCR repertoires in blood. Clonotypes shared by all four sorted-subset donors showed higher generation probabilities than non-shared clonotypes.

The donors were healthy, HIV-negative adults with no recently reported acute infections or vaccinations. Only Caucasian adults living in Nashville, Tennessee, USA were represented among the donors. CD4+ T cells were enriched by magnetic negative selection, after which naive cells were positively selected on CD45RA and the negative fraction was taken as the memory subset. Blood was collected by leukapheresis, and PBMCs were isolated by Ficoll-Histopaque density gradient centrifugation and then cryopreserved in liquid nitrogen vapor phase. Purity and quantity of every magnetically sorted T cell population were checked by analytical flow cytometry. From each sorted fraction, genomic DNA was isolated and quantified by UV absorbance on a Nanodrop 2000c. For this clone: Its antigen specificity is not known. The sample holds no much larger clone one base away, and base qualities are not on file.

Spanning cysteine to phenylalanine, the CDR3 consists of 15 amino acids. Only the CDR3 part of the read is kept: 45 bases, read in frame from the first base. Using the deep immunoSEQ assay, TCR CDR3 regions were amplified from genomic DNA by multiplex PCR. Extracted genomic DNA from each cell subset was spread evenly across all wells of several immunoSEQ 96-well plates, with each plate serving as a replicate. For sorted subsets, roughly 190 ng of genomic DNA, equivalent to 25,000 to 35,000 T cell genomes, went into each replicate PCR. Purified libraries were quantified with a Qubit 3.0 fluorometer, sized on a Bioanalyzer 2100, and re-quantified with the KAPA Library Quantification kit. Every immunoSEQ 96-well plate was sequenced on a dedicated single-read 150-cycle Illumina NextSeq 550 flow cell. For the original study's pipeline: The immunoSEQ output contained only junctional sequences without quality scores, so filtering could not match that applied to full-length reads. Sequences were annotated with PyIR, a Python wrapper for IgBLAST v1.9, and V/J genes and CDR3 were assigned using IMGT germline references. Reads with weak V/J assignments (E-value above 1e-6), missing CDR3, stop codons, out-of-frame junctions, or ambiguous translated residues were removed. V3J clonotypes were defined as sequences sharing the same inferred V gene, J gene, and CDR3 amino acid sequence. Percentage overlap between repertoires was computed as shared unique clonotypes divided by the size of the smaller repertoire. Three approaches were used to assess repertoire richness: RTK rarefaction, the Chao1 estimator, and Recon v2.1 estimates of unobserved clonotypes. Generation probabilities for all TCRbeta clonotypes obtained by the gDNA method from a handful of donors were computed using OLGA. TCRdb carries this immuneACCESS record with in-frame sequences only. Its versions omit some clonotypes, under half of them owing to an unresolved V gene in the studies checked, with the rest unexplained. The DNA was the basis for D and trimming; V, J and clone size are from that table. The sample table contains millions of clones; only one count was recorded for more than 80% of them. The ten largest clones capture over 0.12% of the sample.

The chain is assembled from TRBV21-1 and TRBJ2-1; the table assigns TRBD2, which was not confirmed against the DNA. TRBV21-1 is given as a pseudogene. This clonotype was sampled from a man younger than 35 in good health. The sequenced material came from naive CD4+ T cells sorted from blood. The cell subset or site label, as the study defines it: CD45RA+ positively selected. Read as DNA, the sequence is TGTGCCAGCAGCAATGAGGGTCCCTGGAGGGATGAGCAGTTCTTC. Its protein is CASSNEGPWRDEQFF.